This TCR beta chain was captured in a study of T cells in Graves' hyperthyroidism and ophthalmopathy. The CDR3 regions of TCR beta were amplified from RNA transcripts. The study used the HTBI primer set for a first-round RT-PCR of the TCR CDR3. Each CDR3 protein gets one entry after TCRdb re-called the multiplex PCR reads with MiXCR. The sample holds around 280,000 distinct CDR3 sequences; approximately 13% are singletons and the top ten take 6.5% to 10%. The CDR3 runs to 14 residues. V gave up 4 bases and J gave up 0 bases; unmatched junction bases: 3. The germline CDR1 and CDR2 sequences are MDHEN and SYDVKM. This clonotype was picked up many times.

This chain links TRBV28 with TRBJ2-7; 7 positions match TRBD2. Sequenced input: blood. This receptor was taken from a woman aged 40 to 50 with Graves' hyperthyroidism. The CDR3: CASSSLAASYEQYF. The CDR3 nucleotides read TGTGCCAGCAGTTCCCTAGCGGCCTCCTACGAGCAGTACTTC. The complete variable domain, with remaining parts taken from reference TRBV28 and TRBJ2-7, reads DVKVTQSSRYLVKRTGEKVFLECVQDMDHENMFWYRQDPGLGLRLIYFSYDVKMKEKGDIPEGYSVSREKKERFSLILESASTNQTSMYLCASSSLAASYEQYFGPGTRLTVT.